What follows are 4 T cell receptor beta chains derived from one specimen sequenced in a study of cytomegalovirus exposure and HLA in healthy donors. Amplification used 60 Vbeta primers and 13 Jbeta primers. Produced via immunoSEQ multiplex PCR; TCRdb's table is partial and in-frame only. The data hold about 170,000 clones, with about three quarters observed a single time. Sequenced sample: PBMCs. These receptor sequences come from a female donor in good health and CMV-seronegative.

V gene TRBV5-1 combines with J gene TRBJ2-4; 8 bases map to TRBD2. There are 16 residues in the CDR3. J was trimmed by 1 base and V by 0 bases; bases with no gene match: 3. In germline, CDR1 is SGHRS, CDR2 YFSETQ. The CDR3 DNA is TGCGCCAGCAGCTTGGACCCGGGGGGGGCCAAAAACATTCAGTACTTC. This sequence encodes CASSLDPGGAKNIQYF.

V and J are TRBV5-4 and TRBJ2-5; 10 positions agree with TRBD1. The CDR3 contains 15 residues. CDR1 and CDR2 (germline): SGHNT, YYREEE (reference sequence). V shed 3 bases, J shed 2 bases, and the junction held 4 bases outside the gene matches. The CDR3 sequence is CASSWTGGRQETQYF. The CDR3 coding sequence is TGTGCCAGCAGCTGGACAGGGGGGAGGCAAGAGACCCAGTACTTC.

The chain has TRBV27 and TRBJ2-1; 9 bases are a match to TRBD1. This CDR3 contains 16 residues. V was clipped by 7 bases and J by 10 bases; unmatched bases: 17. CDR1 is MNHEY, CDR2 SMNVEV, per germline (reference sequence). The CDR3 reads CASNPSAGTGLWEQFF. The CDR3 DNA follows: TGTGCCAGCAACCCGTCCGCCGGGACAGGGCTTTGGGAGCAGTTCTTC.

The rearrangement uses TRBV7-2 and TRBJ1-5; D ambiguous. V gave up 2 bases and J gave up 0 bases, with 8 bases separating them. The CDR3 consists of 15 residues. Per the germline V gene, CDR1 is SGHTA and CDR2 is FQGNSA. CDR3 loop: CASSLNSNSNQPQHF. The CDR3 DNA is TGTGCCAGCAGCTTAAACAGTAATAGCAATCAGCCCCAGCATTTT.